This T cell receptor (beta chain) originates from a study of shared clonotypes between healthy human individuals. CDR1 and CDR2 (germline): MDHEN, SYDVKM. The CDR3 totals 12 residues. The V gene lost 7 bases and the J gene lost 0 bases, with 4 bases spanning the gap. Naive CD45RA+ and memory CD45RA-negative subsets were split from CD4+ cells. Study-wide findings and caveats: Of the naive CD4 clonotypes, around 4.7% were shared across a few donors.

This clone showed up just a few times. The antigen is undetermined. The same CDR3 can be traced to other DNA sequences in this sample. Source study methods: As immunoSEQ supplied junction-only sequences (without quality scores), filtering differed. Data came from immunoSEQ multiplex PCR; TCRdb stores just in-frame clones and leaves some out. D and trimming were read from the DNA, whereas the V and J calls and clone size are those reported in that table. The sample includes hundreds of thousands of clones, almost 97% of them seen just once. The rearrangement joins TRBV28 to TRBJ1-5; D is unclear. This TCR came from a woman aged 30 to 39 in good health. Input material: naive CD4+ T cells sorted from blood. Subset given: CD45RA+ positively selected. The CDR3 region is CASTYSNQPQHF. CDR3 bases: TGTGCCAGCACGTATAGCAATCAGCCCCAGCATTTT. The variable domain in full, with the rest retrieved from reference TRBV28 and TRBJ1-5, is DVKVTQSSRYLVKRTGEKVFLECVQDMDHENMFWYRQDPGLGLRLIYFSYDVKMKEKGDIPEGYSVSREKKERFSLILESASTNQTSMYLCASTYSNQPQHFGDGTRLSIL.